This is a list of T cell receptor beta chains from one sample in a study of T cell repertoires in cytomegalovirus infection. TCRdb itself ran the reads through MiXCR, one entry per CDR3 protein. The table has 500,000 or so distinct CDR3 sequences, 15% to 20% seen once. Sample: CD8+ T cells from PBMCs. The receptors were gathered from a human donor in good health (CMV status not recorded). Some clones in this sample may be carry-over from other donors' samples. Both conserved end residues are part of each CDR3. Each record gives: clone size, V gene, D gene, J gene, CDR3 protein, CDR3 DNA. A D gene is named only where the DNA matches it firmly. Clone size, where shown, is once, few, many, or a class for clones that have expanded.

clone_size: many
v_call: TRBV7-3
d_call: NA
j_call: TRBJ2-3
cdr3_aa: CASSLLEGLTDTQYF
cdr3_nt: TGTGCCAGCAGCTTATTAGAGGGGCTTACAGATACGCAGTATTTT

clone_size: few
v_call: TRBV3-1
d_call: NA
j_call: TRBJ2-7
cdr3_aa: CASSPGPSLYEQYF
cdr3_nt: TGTGCCAGCAGCCCAGGACCGTCCCTTTACGAGCAGTACTTC

clone_size: NA
v_call: TRBV5-5
d_call: TRBD1
j_call: TRBJ1-4
cdr3_aa: CASSLEGQGNEKLFF
cdr3_nt: TGTGCCAGCAGCTTGGAGGGACAGGGGAATGAAAAACTGTTTTTT

clone_size: many
v_call: TRBV27
d_call: NA
j_call: TRBJ1-1
cdr3_aa: CASSPAGGEGSAEAFF
cdr3_nt: TGTGCCAGCAGTCCGGCGGGGGGAGAGGGGTCGGCTGAAGCTTTCTTT

clone_size: few
v_call: TRBV15
d_call: NA
j_call: TRBJ1-1
cdr3_aa: CATSRDGGGTEAFF
cdr3_nt: TGTGCCACCAGCAGAGATGGGGGTGGAACTGAAGCTTTCTTT

clone_size: NA
v_call: TRBV7-9
d_call: NA
j_call: TRBJ2-5
cdr3_aa: CASSFLLPGETQYF
cdr3_nt: TGTGCCAGCAGCTTCCTTCTCCCTGGGGAGACCCAGTACTTC

clone_size: NA
v_call: TRBV5-1
d_call: TRBD1
j_call: TRBJ1-2
cdr3_aa: CASSPEGTGGSYGYTF
cdr3_nt: TGCGCCAGCAGCCCGGAGGGGACAGGGGGGTCCTATGGCTACACCTTC

clone_size: many
v_call: TRBV12-3/TRBV12-4
d_call: NA
j_call: TRBJ1-5
cdr3_aa: CASSFQGYQPQHF
cdr3_nt: TGTGCCAGCAGTTTCCAGGGTTATCAGCCCCAGCATTTT

clone_size: many
v_call: TRBV2
d_call: NA
j_call: TRBJ2-1
cdr3_aa: CARLGSGNEQFF
cdr3_nt: TGTGCCAGACTGGGCAGTGGCAATGAGCAGTTCTTC

clone_size: few
v_call: TRBV6-6
d_call: TRBD1
j_call: TRBJ1-1
cdr3_aa: CATDRGEAFF
cdr3_nt: TGTGCCACCGACAGGGGAGAAGCTTTCTTT

clone_size: few
v_call: TRBV12-3/TRBV12-4
d_call: NA
j_call: TRBJ2-4
cdr3_aa: CASMTSFGQGGNIQYF
cdr3_nt: TGTGCCAGCATGACTTCCTTTGGGCAGGGAGGAAACATTCAGTACTTC

clone_size: few
v_call: TRBV27
d_call: NA
j_call: TRBJ2-1
cdr3_aa: CASSFTGLGNEQFF
cdr3_nt: TGTGCCAGCAGTTTTACGGGGTTGGGCAATGAGCAGTTCTTC

clone_size: many
v_call: TRBV7-9
d_call: NA
j_call: TRBJ2-1
cdr3_aa: CASSLVVRYRGSSYNEQFF
cdr3_nt: TGTGCCAGCAGCTTAGTGGTCCGCTATCGGGGGAGCTCCTACAATGAGCAGTTCTTC

clone_size: many
v_call: TRBV7-3
d_call: TRBD2
j_call: TRBJ2-5
cdr3_aa: CASSLASSGVETQYF
cdr3_nt: TGTGCCAGCAGCTTAGCTTCTAGCGGTGTAGAGACCCAGTACTTC

clone_size: many
v_call: TRBV7-3
d_call: NA
j_call: TRBJ2-1
cdr3_aa: CASSLTTGYNEQFF
cdr3_nt: TGTGCCAGCAGCTTAACAACTGGCTACAATGAGCAGTTCTTC

clone_size: NA
v_call: TRBV4-1
d_call: TRBD1
j_call: TRBJ1-1
cdr3_aa: CASSPGEGAPAFF
cdr3_nt: TGCGCCAGCAGCCCAGGCGAGGGGGCTCCAGCTTTCTTT

clone_size: few
v_call: TRBV9
d_call: TRBD1
j_call: TRBJ1-5
cdr3_aa: CASSPDRGGNQPQHF
cdr3_nt: TGTGCCAGCAGCCCCGACAGGGGAGGCAATCAGCCCCAGCATTTT

clone_size: NA
v_call: TRBV3-1
d_call: NA
j_call: TRBJ2-7
cdr3_aa: CASSQDLTLTGSYEQYF
cdr3_nt: TGTGCCAGCAGCCAAGATTTGACTCTGACTGGCTCCTACGAGCAGTACTTC

clone_size: NA
v_call: TRBV20-1
d_call: NA
j_call: TRBJ1-2
cdr3_aa: CSAQTAGGYTF
cdr3_nt: TGCAGTGCTCAGACAGCAGGTGGCTACACCTTC

clone_size: many
v_call: TRBV7-3
d_call: TRBD2
j_call: TRBJ2-3
cdr3_aa: CASSLGTSGRASTDTQYF
cdr3_nt: TGTGCCAGCAGCCTTGGGACTAGCGGTCGTGCTAGCACAGATACGCAGTATTTT

clone_size: many
v_call: TRBV7-9
d_call: NA
j_call: TRBJ1-4
cdr3_aa: CASSSSSPAGELRKLFF
cdr3_nt: TGTGCCAGCAGCTCCTCCTCCCCGGCAGGGGAATTAAGGAAACTGTTTTTT

clone_size: many
v_call: TRBV28
d_call: TRBD2
j_call: TRBJ2-5
cdr3_aa: CASSLNLPGLAGSYQETQYF
cdr3_nt: TGTGCCAGCAGTTTAAACCTCCCGGGACTAGCGGGGTCGTACCAAGAGACCCAGTACTTC

clone_size: many
v_call: TRBV4-2
d_call: TRBD2
j_call: TRBJ2-1
cdr3_aa: CASSQNVVAGSYNEQFF
cdr3_nt: TGTGCCAGCAGCCAAAACGTTGTAGCGGGATCCTACAATGAGCAGTTCTTC

clone_size: few
v_call: TRBV4-2
d_call: NA
j_call: TRBJ1-4
cdr3_aa: CASSQDHEKLFF
cdr3_nt: TGTGCCAGCAGCCAAGATCATGAAAAACTGTTTTTT

clone_size: NA
v_call: TRBV24-1
d_call: NA
j_call: TRBJ1-4
cdr3_aa: CATSARTHEKLFF
cdr3_nt: TGTGCCACCAGTGCGCGGACGCACGAAAAACTGTTTTTT

clone_size: NA
v_call: TRBV19
d_call: NA
j_call: TRBJ1-1
cdr3_aa: CASSISRSTEAFF
cdr3_nt: TGTGCCAGTAGTATATCCCGGAGCACTGAAGCTTTCTTT

clone_size: few
v_call: TRBV7-9
d_call: NA
j_call: TRBJ1-1
cdr3_aa: CASSYPSSYTEAFF
cdr3_nt: TGTGCCAGCAGCTACCCCTCATCATACACTGAAGCTTTCTTT

clone_size: NA
v_call: TRBV27
d_call: NA
j_call: TRBJ1-5
cdr3_aa: CASSLARVGQPQHF
cdr3_nt: TGTGCCAGCAGTTTAGCCAGGGTCGGTCAGCCCCAGCATTTT

clone_size: many
v_call: TRBV12-3/TRBV12-4
d_call: NA
j_call: TRBJ2-1
cdr3_aa: CASSSPIPDPDNEQFF
cdr3_nt: TGTGCCAGCAGCTCTCCTATTCCGGACCCAGACAATGAGCAGTTCTTC

clone_size: NA
v_call: TRBV9
d_call: TRBD2
j_call: TRBJ2-7
cdr3_aa: CASSYGLAGQPYEQYF
cdr3_nt: TGTGCCAGCAGCTATGGACTAGCGGGGCAACCCTACGAGCAGTACTTC

clone_size: NA
v_call: TRBV12-5
d_call: NA
j_call: TRBJ1-5
cdr3_aa: CASGRALGPQHF
cdr3_nt: TGTGCTAGTGGCAGAGCTTTGGGGCCCCAGCATTTT

clone_size: NA
v_call: TRBV7-3
d_call: TRBD1
j_call: TRBJ2-2
cdr3_aa: CASSLSAWTGESGELFF
cdr3_nt: TGTGCCAGCAGCTTAAGTGCCTGGACAGGGGAATCCGGGGAGCTGTTTTTT

clone_size: many
v_call: TRBV27
d_call: NA
j_call: TRBJ2-7
cdr3_aa: CASSQYTGWVEQYF
cdr3_nt: TGTGCCAGCAGTCAATATACAGGGTGGGTCGAGCAGTACTTC

clone_size: many
v_call: TRBV14
d_call: NA
j_call: TRBJ2-3
cdr3_aa: CASSLGGVGTDTQYF
cdr3_nt: TGTGCCAGCAGCCTTGGGGGCGTCGGCACAGATACGCAGTATTTT

clone_size: many
v_call: TRBV10-3
d_call: NA
j_call: TRBJ2-7
cdr3_aa: CAISEGDNYEQYF
cdr3_nt: TGTGCCATCAGTGAGGGGGACAACTACGAGCAGTACTTC

clone_size: many
v_call: TRBV12-3/TRBV12-4
d_call: NA
j_call: TRBJ1-3
cdr3_aa: CASSLNWSDTIYF
cdr3_nt: TGTGCCAGCAGTTTAAATTGGAGCGACACCATATATTTT

clone_size: few
v_call: TRBV13
d_call: NA
j_call: TRBJ2-7
cdr3_aa: CASSLYRDSPYEQYF
cdr3_nt: TGTGCCAGCAGCTTGTACCGGGACTCTCCCTACGAGCAGTACTTC

clone_size: few
v_call: TRBV12-3/TRBV12-4
d_call: NA
j_call: TRBJ2-7
cdr3_aa: CASSGGGAEQYF
cdr3_nt: TGTGCCAGCAGTGGTGGGGGAGCCGAGCAGTACTTC

clone_size: many
v_call: TRBV7-9
d_call: TRBD2
j_call: TRBJ2-1
cdr3_aa: CASSSGLAGGNEQFF
cdr3_nt: TGTGCCAGCAGCTCGGGACTAGCGGGAGGCAATGAGCAGTTCTTC

clone_size: few
v_call: TRBV11-3
d_call: NA
j_call: TRBJ2-5
cdr3_aa: CASSLDPSGTETQYF
cdr3_nt: TGTGCCAGCAGCTTAGACCCCTCAGGGACAGAGACCCAGTACTTC

clone_size: many
v_call: TRBV2
d_call: NA
j_call: TRBJ2-7
cdr3_aa: CASRKDVYEQYF
cdr3_nt: TGTGCCAGCAGAAAGGACGTCTACGAGCAGTACTTC

clone_size: few
v_call: TRBV19
d_call: NA
j_call: TRBJ2-1
cdr3_aa: CASSITGAQGNEQFF
cdr3_nt: TGTGCCAGTAGTATAACGGGGGCCCAGGGCAATGAGCAGTTCTTC

clone_size: NA
v_call: TRBV5-6
d_call: NA
j_call: TRBJ2-1
cdr3_aa: CASSLAGRENEQFF
cdr3_nt: TGTGCCAGCAGCTTGGCGGGGCGAGAGAATGAGCAGTTCTTC

clone_size: few
v_call: TRBV25-1
d_call: NA
j_call: TRBJ1-2
cdr3_aa: CASSERVNPNYGYTF
cdr3_nt: TGTGCCAGCAGTGAACGAGTGAATCCCAACTATGGCTACACCTTC

clone_size: many
v_call: TRBV27
d_call: TRBD1
j_call: TRBJ2-7
cdr3_aa: CASSFGQGGVYEQYF
cdr3_nt: TGTGCCAGCAGTTTCGGACAGGGCGGGGTCTACGAGCAGTACTTC

clone_size: NA
v_call: TRBV20-1
d_call: NA
j_call: TRBJ2-1
cdr3_aa: CSASFPEGLNEQFF
cdr3_nt: TGCAGTGCTAGTTTCCCTGAAGGACTTAATGAGCAGTTCTTC

clone_size: many
v_call: TRBV28
d_call: TRBD2
j_call: TRBJ2-5
cdr3_aa: CASSLGSGSTETQYF
cdr3_nt: TGTGCCAGCAGTTTAGGGAGCGGGAGTACAGAGACCCAGTACTTC

clone_size: NA
v_call: TRBV15
d_call: NA
j_call: TRBJ2-5
cdr3_aa: CATSRDWGLKQHQGYQETQYF
cdr3_nt: TGTGCCACCAGCAGAGATTGGGGGCTTAAACAACATCAGGGTTACCAAGAGACCCAGTACTTC

clone_size: few
v_call: TRBV3-1
d_call: NA
j_call: TRBJ1-1
cdr3_aa: CASSQSRGTNAFF
cdr3_nt: TGTGCCAGCAGCCAATCCCGGGGGACAAATGCTTTCTTT

clone_size: NA
v_call: TRBV24-1
d_call: NA
j_call: TRBJ2-5
cdr3_aa: CATSSLQQETQYF
cdr3_nt: TGTGCCACCAGTTCACTTCAGCAAGAGACCCAGTACTTC

clone_size: many
v_call: TRBV11-2
d_call: NA
j_call: TRBJ2-6
cdr3_aa: CASSLEADIWVNVLTF
cdr3_nt: TGTGCCAGCAGCTTAGAGGCCGACATTTGGGTCAACGTCCTGACTTTC

clone_size: NA
v_call: TRBV11-3
d_call: TRBD2
j_call: TRBJ2-2
cdr3_aa: CASSAREGGELFF
cdr3_nt: TGTGCCAGCAGCGCCCGGGAGGGCGGGGAGCTGTTTTTT

clone_size: many
v_call: TRBV15
d_call: TRBD1
j_call: TRBJ2-7
cdr3_aa: CATSREQGAYEQYF
cdr3_nt: TGTGCCACCAGCAGAGAACAGGGGGCCTACGAGCAGTACTTC

clone_size: NA
v_call: TRBV27
d_call: TRBD2
j_call: TRBJ2-1
cdr3_aa: CASTRTRGNEQFF
cdr3_nt: TGTGCCAGCACCCGGACTAGAGGCAATGAGCAGTTCTTC

clone_size: many
v_call: TRBV11-2
d_call: NA
j_call: TRBJ1-2
cdr3_aa: CASSLVSGSYGYTF
cdr3_nt: TGTGCCAGCAGCTTAGTATCAGGGTCCTATGGCTACACCTTC

clone_size: few
v_call: TRBV4-1
d_call: NA
j_call: TRBJ2-5
cdr3_aa: CASSQVATETQYF
cdr3_nt: TGCGCCAGCAGCCAAGTCGCTACGGAGACCCAGTACTTC

clone_size: NA
v_call: TRBV24-1
d_call: TRBD1
j_call: TRBJ2-2
cdr3_aa: CATSDPNRGRTGELFF
cdr3_nt: TGTGCCACCAGTGACCCAAACAGGGGGCGTACCGGGGAGCTGTTTTTT

clone_size: few
v_call: TRBV5-6
d_call: NA
j_call: TRBJ1-2
cdr3_aa: CASSQWGKYGYTF
cdr3_nt: TGTGCCAGCAGCCAATGGGGGAAGTATGGCTACACCTTC

clone_size: many
v_call: TRBV7-9
d_call: NA
j_call: TRBJ1-3
cdr3_aa: CASSLAGAGNTIYF
cdr3_nt: TGTGCCAGCAGCTTAGCAGGGGCTGGAAACACCATATATTTT